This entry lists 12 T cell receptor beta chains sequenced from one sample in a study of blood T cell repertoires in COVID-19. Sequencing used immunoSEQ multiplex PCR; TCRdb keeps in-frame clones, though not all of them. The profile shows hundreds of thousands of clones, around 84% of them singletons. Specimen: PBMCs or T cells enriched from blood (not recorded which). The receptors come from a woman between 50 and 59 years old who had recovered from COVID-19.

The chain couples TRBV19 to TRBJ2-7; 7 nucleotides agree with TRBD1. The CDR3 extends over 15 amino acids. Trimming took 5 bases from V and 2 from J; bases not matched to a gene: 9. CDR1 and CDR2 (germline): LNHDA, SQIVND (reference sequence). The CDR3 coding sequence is TGTGCCAGTAGTCTCGAGGGGACAGCGACCTACGAGCAGTACTTC. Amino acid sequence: CASSLEGTATYEQYF.

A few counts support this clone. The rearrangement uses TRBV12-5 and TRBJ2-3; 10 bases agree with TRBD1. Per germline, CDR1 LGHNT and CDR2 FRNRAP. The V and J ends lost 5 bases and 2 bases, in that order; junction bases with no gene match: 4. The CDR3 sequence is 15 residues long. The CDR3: CASGPGQGSTDTQYF. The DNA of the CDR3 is TGTGCTAGTGGTCCGGGACAGGGGTCCACAGATACGCAGTATTTT.

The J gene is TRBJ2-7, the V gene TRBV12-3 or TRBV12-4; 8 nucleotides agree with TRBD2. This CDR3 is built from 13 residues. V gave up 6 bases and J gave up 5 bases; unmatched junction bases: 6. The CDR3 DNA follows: TGTGCCAGCAGGGATAGCGGGACCAACGAGCAGTACTTC. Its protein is CASRDSGTNEQYF.

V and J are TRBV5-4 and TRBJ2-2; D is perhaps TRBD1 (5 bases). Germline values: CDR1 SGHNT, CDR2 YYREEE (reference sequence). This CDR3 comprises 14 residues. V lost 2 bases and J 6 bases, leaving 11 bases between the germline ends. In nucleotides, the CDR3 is TGTGCCAGCAGCTTAGGGGCGGCGGCCGGGGAGCTGTTTTTT. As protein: CASSLGAAAGELFF.

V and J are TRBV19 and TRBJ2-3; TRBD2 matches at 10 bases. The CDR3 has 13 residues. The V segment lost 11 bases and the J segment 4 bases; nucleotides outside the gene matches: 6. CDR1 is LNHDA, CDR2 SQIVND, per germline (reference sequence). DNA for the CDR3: TGTGCCTCTCGGCTAGCGGGGGCAGATACGCAGTATTTT. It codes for CASRLAGADTQYF.

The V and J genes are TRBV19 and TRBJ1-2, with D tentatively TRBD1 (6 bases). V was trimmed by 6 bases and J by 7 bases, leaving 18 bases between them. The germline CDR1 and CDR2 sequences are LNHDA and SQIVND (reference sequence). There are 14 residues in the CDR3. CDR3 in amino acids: CASSLGGHELGYTF. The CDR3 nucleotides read TGTGCCAGTAGCCTAGGGGGACATGAGCTTGGCTACACCTTC.

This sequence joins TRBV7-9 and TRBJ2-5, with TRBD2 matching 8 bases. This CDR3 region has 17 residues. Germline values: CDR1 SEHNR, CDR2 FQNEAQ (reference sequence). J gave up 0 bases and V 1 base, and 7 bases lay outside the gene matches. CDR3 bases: TGTGCCAGCAGCTTAGTTGGTGCGGGAGGCTACCAAGAGACCCAGTACTTC. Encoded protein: CASSLVGAGGYQETQYF.

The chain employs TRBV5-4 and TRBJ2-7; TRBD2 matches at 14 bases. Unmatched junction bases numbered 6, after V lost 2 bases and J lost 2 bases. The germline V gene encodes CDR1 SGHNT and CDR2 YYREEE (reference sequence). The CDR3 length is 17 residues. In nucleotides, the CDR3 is TGTGCCAGCAGCTTTGGGACTAGCGGGAGAACCGCCTACGAGCAGTACTTC. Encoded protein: CASSFGTSGRTAYEQYF.

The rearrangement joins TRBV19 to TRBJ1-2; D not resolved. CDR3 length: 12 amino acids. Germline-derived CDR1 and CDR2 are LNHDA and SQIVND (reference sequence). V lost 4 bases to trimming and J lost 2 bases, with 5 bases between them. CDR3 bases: TGTGCCAGTAGTAGGCGGAACTATGGCTACACCTTC. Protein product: CASSRRNYGYTF.

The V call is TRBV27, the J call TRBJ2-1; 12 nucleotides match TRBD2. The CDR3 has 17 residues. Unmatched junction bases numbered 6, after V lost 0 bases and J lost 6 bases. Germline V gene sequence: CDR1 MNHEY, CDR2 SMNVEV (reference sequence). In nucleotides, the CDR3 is TGTGCCAGCAGTTTATCTCTAGCGGGAGGGCCGGGCAATGAGCAGTTCTTC. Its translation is CASSLSLAGGPGNEQFF.

CDR3 DNA: TGTGCCAGCAGCCAAAAAGGGACTAGCGGGAGGGAGACCCAGTACTTC. This translates into CASSQKGTSGRETQYF. The rearrangement links TRBV3-1 (or the pseudogene TRBV3-2) to TRBJ2-5; TRBD2 aligns across 15 bases. Germline values: CDR1 LGHDT, CDR2 YNNKEL (reference sequence). This CDR3 contains 16 residues. Trimming cost V 2 bases and J 5 bases; bases outside gene matches: 3.

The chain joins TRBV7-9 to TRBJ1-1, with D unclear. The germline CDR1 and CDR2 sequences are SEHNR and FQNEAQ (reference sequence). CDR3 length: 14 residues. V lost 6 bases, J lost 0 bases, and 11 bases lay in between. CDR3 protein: CASRQPLLNTEAFF. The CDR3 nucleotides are TGTGCCAGCAGACAGCCCCTTTTGAACACTGAAGCTTTCTTT. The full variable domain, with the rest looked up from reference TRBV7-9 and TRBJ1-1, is DTGVSQNPRHKITKRGQNVTFRCDPISEHNRLYWYRQTLGQGPEFLTYFQNEAQLEKSRLLSDRFSAERPKGSFSTLEIQRTEQGDSAMYLCASRQPLLNTEAFFGQGTRLTVV.